What follows are 24 T cell receptor beta chains derived from one specimen sequenced in a study of T cell repertoires in cytomegalovirus infection. TCRdb reprocessed the reads via MiXCR and lists one record per CDR3 protein. The top ten hold around 2.5% of the sample, which has hundreds of thousands of distinct CDR3 sequences, about a tenth seen once. Sequencing was carried out using PBMCs. These receptors were collected from a human donor in good health (CMV status not recorded). Some clones in this sample may be carry-over from other donors' samples.

This clonotype showed up just a few times. The CDR3 sequence is CSARPGASETQYF. The CDR3 region has the DNA TGCAGTGCTAGACCGGGGGCGAGTGAGACCCAGTACTTC. The V and J genes are TRBV20-1 and TRBJ2-5; the D gene could be TRBD1 or TRBD2 (6 bases each). Deletions cut 2 bases from V and 5 bases from J, with 12 bases between. The germline CDR1 and CDR2 sequences are DFQATT and SNEGSKA (reference sequence). The CDR3 sequence is 13 residues long.

On this clonotype itself: A junction end diverges from the germline sequence, so it may reflect a read error. This sequence joins TRBV5-6 and TRBJ1-4; possibly TRBD1 for D (5 bases). Per germline, CDR1 SGHDT and CDR2 YYEEEE. The CDR3 is 15 amino acids. The DNA of the CDR3 is TGTGCCAGCAGCCGCCGACAGAGTTATAATGAAAAGCTGTTTTTT. Its protein is CASSRRQSYNEKLFF.

This clonotype was observed at least ten times. CDR3 in amino acids: CASSGAGLNTGELFF. The DNA of the CDR3 is TGCGCCAGCAGTGGGGCAGGGTTGAACACCGGGGAGCTGTTTTTT. The chain recombines TRBV10-2 with TRBJ2-2, with D possibly TRBD1 on 5 matching bases. The length of the CDR3 is 15 residues. V gave up 4 bases and J gave up 1 base, with 10 bases separating them. Germline assignment: CDR1 WSHSY and CDR2 SAAADI.

This clonotype appeared many times. CDR3 residues: CASSLAQGTGYGYTF. In DNA form, the CDR3 reads TGTGCCAGCAGCTTAGCCCAGGGGACGGGCTATGGCTACACCTTC. The gene calls are TRBV7-8 and TRBJ1-2; the D gene is possibly TRBD1 (6 bases). The V end was cut by 0 bases, the J end by 4 bases, with 12 bases between. There are 15 residues in the CDR3. In germline, CDR1 is SGHVS, CDR2 FQNEAQ.

In its sample, this clonotype was seen many times. The chain joins TRBV9 to TRBJ1-1, with D hard to call. Between the trimmed V and J ends, which lost 0 bases and 1 base, there was a span of 10 bases. The length of the CDR3 is 15 residues. Germline V gives CDR1 SGDLS, CDR2 YYNGEE. Here the CDR3 DNA reads TGTGCCAGCAGCGTAGGCGACGTGGGGAACACTGAAGCTTTCTTT. Translating it yields CASSVGDVGNTEAFF.

This clonotype was counted a few times. The chain links TRBV20-1 to TRBJ2-5; 8 bases match TRBD2. Germline V CDR1 and CDR2: DFQATT, SNEGSKA (reference sequence). The V gene end was trimmed by 2 bases and the J gene end by 4 bases; junction bases not matched to a gene: 6. The CDR3 runs to 14 residues. The CDR3, as DNA: TGCAGTGCTAGAAGGAGCGGGGGAGGAGAGACCCAGTACTTC. Its protein product is CSARRSGGGETQYF.

This clonotype was counted ten times or more. The V call is TRBV14, the J call TRBJ2-5; D is unclear. The germline V and J ends were trimmed by 1 base and 2 bases, with 11 bases remaining between them. This CDR3 has 15 amino acids. Germline V gene lookup returns CDR1 SGHDN and CDR2 FVKESK. The CDR3 spells CASSQVWQSQETQYF. DNA for the CDR3: TGTGCCAGCAGCCAAGTTTGGCAGTCGCAAGAGACCCAGTACTTC.

The CDR3 DNA reads as TGTGCCAGCAGCTCGACCGATACCTACGAGCAGTACTTC. Translating it yields CASSSTDTYEQYF. This rearrangement joins TRBV7-9 to TRBJ2-7; D remains unclear. V lost 4 bases, J lost 2 bases, and 9 bases lay in between. Germline loops: CDR1 SEHNR, CDR2 FQNEAQ (reference sequence). The CDR3 extends over 13 amino acids.

This chain's CDR3 is CASSFGSGGPDTQYF. CDR3 DNA sequence: TGTGCCAGCAGCTTCGGTAGCGGGGGGCCCGATACGCAGTATTTT. This rearrangement joins TRBV7-9 to TRBJ2-3, with 10 bases fitting TRBD2. V dropped 3 bases and J dropped 6; count of bases not matched to a gene: 6. CDR3 length: 15 residues. CDR1 and CDR2 from the germline V gene are SEHNR and FQNEAQ (reference sequence).

This clonotype was seen at least ten times. The chain joins TRBV7-8 to TRBJ1-3, with D perhaps TRBD1 (5 bases). Between the trimmed V and J ends, which lost 1 base and 1 base, there was a span of 11 bases. CDR3 size: 16 residues. The V gene's germline CDR1 is SGHVS and CDR2 FQNEAQ. The chain's CDR3 is CASSLVGVKSGNTIYF. The CDR3 coding sequence is TGTGCCAGCAGCTTAGTGGGGGTAAAGTCTGGAAACACCATATATTTT.

At least ten counts were recorded for this clonotype. The CDR3 region has the DNA TGTGCCAGCAGCTTAGCCCAGCGGGGGACCGGGGAGCTGTTTTTT. As protein: CASSLAQRGTGELFF. J is TRBJ2-2 and V is TRBV7-8, with 8 nucleotides matching TRBD2. This CDR3 has 15 amino acids. Trimming at V came to 0 bases and at J to 5 bases, leaving 2 bases not matched to a gene. Germline V lookup: CDR1 SGHVS, CDR2 FQNEAQ.

This clonotype was recorded once. The chain uses TRBV6-5 and TRBJ1-1; 12 positions agree with TRBD1. The V segment lost 0 bases and the J segment 6 bases; nucleotides outside the gene matches: 5. The CDR3 sequence is 16 residues long. The V gene's germline CDR1 is MNHEY and CDR2 SVGAGI. CDR3 protein: CASSYSRDRGLAEAFF. For the CDR3, the DNA is TGTGCCAGCAGTTACTCCCGGGACAGGGGGCTTGCTGAAGCTTTCTTT.

This chain connects TRBV13 to TRBJ1-2; perhaps TRBD1 as D (5 bases). The CDR3 sequence is 13 residues long. The germline V and J ends were trimmed by 3 bases and 8 bases, with 13 bases remaining between them. Looked up from germline, CDR1 is PRHDT and CDR2 is FYEKMQ (reference sequence). The CDR3 reads CASSFGRGQGYTF. The CDR3 DNA reads as TGTGCCAGCAGCTTCGGTAGGGGCCAGGGCTACACCTTC.

This clonotype was counted between two and nine times. This chain joins TRBV5-1 and TRBJ1-1, with D possibly matching TRBD1 (6 bases). V was cut by 0 bases and J by 7 bases, with 13 bases left in between. CDR3 length equals 14 residues. Germline V CDR1 and CDR2: SGHRS, YFSETQ. The CDR3 spells CASSLGAGGNEAFF. For the CDR3, the DNA is TGCGCCAGCAGCTTGGGGGCTGGGGGCAATGAAGCTTTCTTT.

In its sample, this clonotype was seen many times. This chain links TRBV7-9 with TRBJ2-1; D is undetermined. The CDR3 extends over 15 amino acids. Per the germline V gene, CDR1 is SEHNR and CDR2 is FQNEAQ (reference sequence). Trimming removed 8 bases at V and 3 bases at J, with 17 bases between. CDR3 nucleotides: TGTGCCAGCGTAAGAGGCCAGCCCGACTACAATGAGCAGTTCTTC. This sequence encodes CASVRGQPDYNEQFF. The full variable domain, rest sourced from reference TRBV7-9 and TRBJ2-1, is DTGVSQNPRHKITKRGQNVTFRCDPISEHNRLYWYRQTLGQGPEFLTYFQNEAQLEKSRLLSDRFSAERPKGSFSTLEIQRTEQGDSAMYLCASVRGQPDYNEQFFGPGTRLTVL.

This clonotype was seen ten or more times. J is TRBJ2-4 and V is TRBV3-1; possible D gene TRBD1, 5 bases. Per the germline V gene, CDR1 is LGHDT and CDR2 is YNNKEL (reference sequence). The CDR3 is made up of 14 amino acids. Trimming removed 7 bases from V and 0 bases from J, with 10 bases in between. The CDR3 nucleotides are TGTGCCAGCACCACAGGATTAGCCAAAAACATTCAGTACTTC. Translating it yields CASTTGLAKNIQYF. The variable domain in full, completed from reference TRBV3-1 and TRBJ2-4, reads DTAVSQTPKYLVTQMGNDKSIKCEQNLGHDTMYWYKQDSKKFLKIMFSYNNKELIINETVPNRFSPKSPDKAHLNLHINSLELGDSAVYFCASTTGLAKNIQYFGAGTRLSVL.

This clonotype was counted many times. CDR3 coding DNA: TGTGCCAGCGAGGGCGGGGGATCCAAAAACATTCAGTACTTC. Its translation: CASEGGGSKNIQYF. The genes are TRBV28 and TRBJ2-4, with 7 bases aligning to TRBD2. The length of the CDR3 is 14 residues. Germline V gene data show CDR1 as MDHEN and CDR2 as SYDVKM. The ends lost 8 bases at V and 2 bases at J; junction bases unmatched: 6.

This clonotype came up many times. J is TRBJ2-4 and V is TRBV28; 7 bases are a match to TRBD1. Germline values: CDR1 MDHEN, CDR2 SYDVKM. V dropped 3 bases and J dropped 0; count of bases not matched to a gene: 5. This CDR3 is built from 16 residues. CDR3 sequence: CASSLPQGVAKNIQYF. As DNA, the CDR3 is TGTGCCAGCAGTTTGCCTCAGGGGGTAGCCAAAAACATTCAGTACTTC. Full variable domain (remainder filled in from reference TRBV28 and TRBJ2-4): DVKVTQSSRYLVKRTGEKVFLECVQDMDHENMFWYRQDPGLGLRLIYFSYDVKMKEKGDIPEGYSVSREKKERFSLILESASTNQTSMYLCASSLPQGVAKNIQYFGAGTRLSVL.

The table lists this clonotype with many counts. The CDR3 reads CASSLGSGRSAEAFF. CDR3 sequence (DNA): TGCGCCAGCAGCTTGGGATCCGGTCGAAGCGCCGAAGCTTTCTTT. This chain uses TRBV5-1 with TRBJ1-1; D remains ambiguous. Germline lookup yields CDR1 SGHRS and CDR2 YFSETQ. Trimming shortened V by 0 bases and J by 8 bases, and 17 bases separated the two germline ends. The CDR3 has 15 amino acids.

This clonotype has just a few counts. This rearrangement joins TRBV9 to TRBJ2-2; 11 bases agree with TRBD2. Germline loops: CDR1 SGDLS, CDR2 YYNGEE. V shed 5 bases, J shed 4 bases, and the junction held 7 bases outside the gene matches. The CDR3 runs to 16 residues. The DNA for the CDR3 is TGTGCCAGCAGTTTTTCCGGGACTAGCGGCACCGGGGAGCTGTTTTTT. Its protein is CASSFSGTSGTGELFF. Together with reference TRBV9 and TRBJ2-2, the CDR3 gives the full variable domain: DSGVTQTPKHLITATGQRVTLRCSPRSGDLSVYWYQQSLDQGLQFLIQYYNGEERAKGNILERFSAQQFPDLHSELNLSSLELGDSALYFCASSFSGTSGTGELFFGEGSRLTVL.

The chain links TRBV2 to TRBJ2-2, with D unresolved. Per germline, CDR1 SNHLY and CDR2 FYNNEI. Between the trimmed V and J ends, which lost 6 bases and 2 bases, there was a span of 13 bases. This CDR3 has 15 amino acids. This chain's CDR3 is CASRTRRANTGELFF. Here the CDR3 DNA reads TGTGCCAGCAGGACTCGACGGGCAAACACCGGGGAGCTGTTTTTT.

This clonotype was seen at least ten times. The chain links TRBV6-6 to TRBJ2-7; D remains unclear. This CDR3 comprises 14 residues. The V end lost 2 bases, the J end lost 4 bases, and 12 bases lay between the germline ends. CDR1 and CDR2 from the germline V gene are MNHNY and SVGAGI (reference sequence). The CDR3 nucleotides are TGTGCCAGCAGTTACGCTAGGAACGAGTACGAGCAGTACGTC. Encoded protein: CASSYARNEYEQYV.

In its sample, this clonotype was seen many times. The chain joins TRBV5-1 to TRBJ1-1; no definite D call. V dropped 1 base and J dropped 0 bases, with 7 bases sitting between them. This CDR3 has 14 residues. Germline V gene lookup returns CDR1 SGHRS and CDR2 YFSETQ. This CDR3 is CASSLIAVNTEAFF. In nucleotides, the CDR3 is TGCGCCAGCAGCTTGATAGCCGTGAACACTGAAGCTTTCTTT.

This clonotype was detected only a few times. The chain has TRBV10-2 and TRBJ1-2, with a weak D call TRBD1 (6 bases). V lost 7 bases to trimming and J lost 0 bases, with 9 bases between them. Per germline, CDR1 WSHSY and CDR2 SAAADI. The CDR3 extends over 13 amino acids. The DNA for the CDR3 is TGCGCCAGCACCCCAGGGGCTAACTATGGCTACACCTTC. It translates to CASTPGANYGYTF.